The 24 T cell receptor beta chains below all came from one sample that was sequenced in a study of shared clonotypes between healthy human individuals. Cells designated naive CD8 were CD45RO-negative and were positively selected for CCR7, with terminally differentiated effector memory CD45RA+ cells excluded. Here immunoSEQ multiplex PCR was the method, and the copy in TCRdb shows in-frame clones only, minus some. The table records millions of clones, over 85% of them present only once. The sequenced material came from naive CD8+ T cells sorted from blood. These receptors were taken from a man younger than 35 in good health.

V gene TRBV7-6 combines with J gene TRBJ2-5; no reliable D call. The germline CDR1 and CDR2 sequences are SGHVS and FNYEAQ. This CDR3 has 14 residues. V was cut by 2 bases and J by 5 bases, with 12 bases left in between. The CDR3 sequence: CASSLYLTGETQYF. The CDR3 DNA reads as TGTGCCAGCAGCTTATACCTCACCGGGGAGACCCAGTACTTC.

The chain employs TRBV4-2 and TRBJ2-5; no definite D call. The ends were cut back, 0 bases at V and 5 bases at J, with 7 bases in the middle. Germline lookup yields CDR1 LGHNA and CDR2 YNFKEQ. The CDR3 consists of 13 residues. Here the CDR3 reads CASSQELFETQYF. The CDR3, as DNA: TGTGCCAGCAGCCAAGAACTCTTCGAGACCCAGTACTTC.

The chain recombines TRBV11-2 with TRBJ2-5, with D possibly matching TRBD2 (6 bases). There are 14 residues in the CDR3. Germline CDR1 SGHAT, CDR2 FQNNGV. Between the trimmed V and J ends, which lost 1 base and 5 bases, there was a span of 11 bases. For the CDR3, the DNA is TGTGCCAGCAGCTTAGCGGGAGTGGGTGAGACCCAGTACTTC. The encoded protein is CASSLAGVGETQYF.

The gene calls are TRBV7-9 and TRBJ2-7; a weak D match, TRBD1 (5 bases). V lost 5 bases and J 0 bases, leaving 20 bases between the germline ends. Germline CDR1 SEHNR, CDR2 FQNEAQ (reference sequence). The CDR3 is 17 residues long. The CDR3 DNA reads as TGTGCCAGCAGCCCGGGTGGTGACAGAGAATACTCCTACGAGCAGTACTTC. Translating gives CASSPGGDREYSYEQYF. Looking up the rest from reference TRBV7-9 and TRBJ2-7 gives the full variable domain: DTGVSQNPRHKITKRGQNVTFRCDPISEHNRLYWYRQTLGQGPEFLTYFQNEAQLEKSRLLSDRFSAERPKGSFSTLEIQRTEQGDSAMYLCASSPGGDREYSYEQYFGPGTRLTVT.

Concerning this clone itself: This CDR3 is also generated by other DNA sequences in the sample. The genes are TRBV9 and TRBJ2-1, with D hard to call. CDR1 and CDR2 (germline): SGDLS, YYNGEE. V dropped 0 bases and J dropped 0 bases, with 7 bases sitting between them. This CDR3 has 15 amino acids. CDR3 nucleotide sequence: TGTGCCAGCAGCGTAGAGGGCGGCTCCTACAATGAGCAGTTCTTC. Protein sequence: CASSVEGGSYNEQFF.

This clone was seen once. This chain joins TRBV5-1 and TRBJ2-3; 7 bases are shared with TRBD1. The germline V gene encodes CDR1 SGHRS and CDR2 YFSETQ. The V gene end was trimmed by 4 bases and the J gene end by 3 bases; junction bases not matched to a gene: 11. The CDR3 has 16 amino acids. In DNA, the CDR3 is TGCGCCAGCAGCCTAGAGGGGGCTCGGTGGACAGATACGCAGTATTTT. Protein product: CASSLEGARWTDTQYF.

The genes are TRBV11-3 and TRBJ2-1; no firm D call. V gave up 0 bases and J gave up 6 bases, with 3 bases separating them. Germline values: CDR1 SGHNT, CDR2 YENEEA. This CDR3 is built from 12 residues. The CDR3 sequence: CASSLDFNEQFF. The CDR3 DNA reads as TGTGCCAGCAGCTTAGATTTCAATGAGCAGTTCTTC.

The V call is TRBV21-1, the J call TRBJ2-2; TRBD1 was called by the table and not checked on the DNA. TRBV21-1 is a listed pseudogene. The CDR3 has 13 amino acids. This chain's CDR3 is CASSKPGPGELFF. DNA of the CDR3: TGTGCCAGCAGCAAACCAGGGCCCGGGGAGCTGTTTTTT.

The rearrangement links TRBV4-2 to TRBJ1-6, with D tentatively TRBD1 (5 bases). CDR3 length: 15 residues. Per the germline V gene, CDR1 is LGHNA and CDR2 is YNFKEQ. Trimming stripped 6 bases from V and 5 bases from J, with 14 bases between. This CDR3 reads CASSLGAGNNSPLHF. CDR3 nucleotides: TGTGCCAGCAGTTTAGGGGCAGGGAATAATTCACCCCTCCACTTT.

Only one count was recorded for this clone. The gene calls are TRBV7-8 and TRBJ2-1; the match to TRBD2 covers 7 bases. Germline V gives CDR1 SGHVS, CDR2 FQNEAQ. This CDR3 comprises 17 residues. Trimming took 0 bases from V and 2 from J; bases not matched to a gene: 7. CDR3 bases: TGTGCCAGCAGCTTAGCGATGGGGGAGGGGCCCTACAATGAGCAGTTCTTC. Translated, it gives CASSLAMGEGPYNEQFF.

The rearrangement joins TRBV2 to TRBJ2-1; 14 positions agree with TRBD2. The CDR3 has 18 residues. J lost 3 bases, V lost 5 bases, and 9 bases had no gene match. The germline gives CDR1 SNHLY, CDR2 FYNNEI. Here the CDR3 reads CASSKTGTSGRDYNEQFF. In nucleotides, the CDR3 is TGTGCCAGCAGTAAGACCGGGACTAGCGGGAGAGACTACAATGAGCAGTTCTTC.

The chain combines TRBV19 with TRBJ1-1; tentatively, D is TRBD1 (6 bases). The germline CDR1 and CDR2 sequences are LNHDA and SQIVND (reference sequence). Trimming cost V 5 bases and J 0 bases, with 19 bases left between them. The CDR3 runs 17 residues. The CDR3 sequence is CASSLLGQGFMNTEAFF. As DNA, the CDR3 is TGTGCCAGTAGTCTCCTGGGGCAGGGGTTTATGAACACTGAAGCTTTCTTT.

V usage is TRBV13 and J usage is TRBJ2-7; TRBD2 is a possible D gene (6 bases). Germline CDR1 is PRHDT and CDR2 is FYEKMQ (reference sequence). This CDR3 comprises 17 residues. Deletions cut 2 bases from V and 1 base from J, with 18 bases between. The DNA of the CDR3 is TGTGCCAGCAGCTTATCTATCGGGGCGGGACCGTCCTACGAGCAGTACTTC. This translates into CASSLSIGAGPSYEQYF.

The chain is built from TRBV10-3 and TRBJ1-1, with 10 bases that match TRBD1. The CDR3 length is 15 residues. V was clipped by 0 bases and J by 8 bases; unmatched bases: 6. Germline V gives CDR1 ENHRY, CDR2 SYGVKD. The CDR3 DNA follows: TGTGCCATCAGTGAGTCTGGACAGGGGGGGGCCGAAGCTTTCTTT. Its translation: CAISESGQGGAEAFF.

The gene calls are TRBV11-1 and TRBJ2-1, with D possibly being TRBD2 (7 bases). V gave up 5 bases and J gave up 5 bases, with 19 bases separating them. The length of the CDR3 is 16 residues. CDR1 is SGHAT and CDR2 is FQDESV in the germline V gene (reference sequence). CDR3 region: CASSPRPGGPHNEQFF. CDR3 in DNA: TGTGCCAGCAGCCCTAGGCCCGGGGGGCCCCACAATGAGCAGTTCTTC.

V is TRBV7-9 and J is TRBJ2-7, with a possible D match to TRBD1 (6 bases). Germline V gene data show CDR1 as SEHNR and CDR2 as FQNEAQ (reference sequence). The CDR3 has 14 residues. Trimming removed 5 bases from V and 3 bases from J, with 14 bases in between. The CDR3 protein is CASSPRDTDYEQYF. CDR3 in DNA: TGTGCCAGCAGCCCTAGGGACACTGACTACGAGCAGTACTTC.

This chain uses TRBV10-1 with TRBJ2-1, with D hard to call. Looked up from germline, CDR1 is WNHNN and CDR2 is SYGVQD (reference sequence). The CDR3 totals 13 residues. Trimming took 4 bases from V and 10 from J, leaving 14 bases between them. The CDR3 nucleotides are TGCGCCAGCAGTGTGGACCCGCAGTGGGAGCAGTTCTTC. Protein product: CASSVDPQWEQFF.

V is TRBV5-1 and J is TRBJ2-7; D uncertain. CDR3 length: 14 residues. The germline V and J ends were trimmed by 0 bases and 2 bases, with 9 bases remaining between them. Germline CDR1 and CDR2: SGHRS and YFSETQ. CDR3 loop: CASSLELGTYEQYF. CDR3 DNA sequence: TGCGCCAGCAGCTTGGAGTTAGGAACCTACGAGCAGTACTTC. The variable domain in full, with the rest retrieved from reference TRBV5-1 and TRBJ2-7, is KAGVTQTPRYLIKTRGQQVTLSCSPISGHRSVSWYQQTPGQGLQFLFEYFSETQRNKGNFPGRFSGRQFSNSRSEMNVSTLELGDSALYLCASSLELGTYEQYFGPGTRLTVT.

This chain links TRBV6-5 with TRBJ1-3, with D hard to call. Per the germline V gene, CDR1 is MNHEY and CDR2 is SVGAGI. Trimming took off 7 bases at V and 0 bases at J, with 13 bases between the two ends. The CDR3 length is 15 residues. This CDR3 reads CASTGTASSGNTIYF. Written as DNA, the CDR3 is TGTGCCAGCACTGGAACGGCGAGCTCTGGAAACACCATATATTTT.

In this sample, this clone turned up once. The chain combines TRBV15 with TRBJ2-2; no clear D. There are 13 residues in the CDR3. CDR1 is LNHNV, CDR2 YYDKDF, per germline (reference sequence). Here the CDR3 DNA reads TGTGCGCTCAGCAGTAGAATCGGCGGGGAGCTGTTTTTT. As protein: CALSSRIGGELFF.

This chain links TRBV28 with TRBJ1-5; the D gene is possibly TRBD1 (6 bases). The CDR3 totals 13 residues. Germline-derived CDR1 and CDR2 are MDHEN and SYDVKM. The CDR3 DNA sequence: TGTGCGGCCAATCAGGGGTCGGGTCAGCCCCAGCATTTT. Its protein is CAANQGSGQPQHF.

The V gene is TRBV7-2, the J gene TRBJ1-2; 7 bases fit TRBD1. V trimming: 6 bases; J trimming: 6 bases; junction bases outside the gene matches: 13. The CDR3 consists of 15 residues. Per the germline V gene, CDR1 is SGHTA and CDR2 is FQGNSA. This chain's CDR3 is CASRAGIGTDDGYTF. The DNA for the CDR3 is TGTGCCAGCAGGGCGGGAATCGGGACAGACGATGGCTACACCTTC.

This chain joins TRBV9 and TRBJ2-7; 9 nucleotides align to TRBD1. This CDR3 region has 15 residues. Germline trimming cut 0 bases from V and 4 bases from J; bases unmatched to any gene: 5. Per germline, CDR1 SGDLS and CDR2 YYNGEE. The CDR3, as DNA: TGTGCCAGCAGCGTAGACACAGGGGGCTTATACGAGCAGTACTTC. Protein sequence: CASSVDTGGLYEQYF.

Concerning this clone itself: Other DNA sequences in the same sample also yield this CDR3. This chain joins TRBV5-6 and TRBJ1-1; D not certain. This CDR3 comprises 12 residues. V was trimmed by 2 bases and J by 8 bases, leaving 10 bases between them. Per germline, CDR1 SGHDT and CDR2 YYEEEE. CDR3 bases: TGTGCCAGCAGCTTAGGAACCGGCGAAGCTTTCTTT. This gives the protein CASSLGTGEAFF.